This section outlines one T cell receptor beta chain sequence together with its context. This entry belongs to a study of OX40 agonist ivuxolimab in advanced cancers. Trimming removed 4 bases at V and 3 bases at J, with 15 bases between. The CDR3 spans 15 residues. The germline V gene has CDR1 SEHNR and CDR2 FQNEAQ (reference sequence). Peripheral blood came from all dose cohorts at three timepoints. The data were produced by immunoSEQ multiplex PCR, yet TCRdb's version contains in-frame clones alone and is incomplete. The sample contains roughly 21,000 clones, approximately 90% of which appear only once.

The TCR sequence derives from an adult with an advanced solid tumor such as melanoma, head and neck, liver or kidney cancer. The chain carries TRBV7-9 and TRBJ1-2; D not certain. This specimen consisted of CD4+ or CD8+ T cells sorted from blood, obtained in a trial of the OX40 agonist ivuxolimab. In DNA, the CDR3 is TGTGCCAGCAGCTCCAGTGGGCTCCGACACTATGGCTACACCTTC. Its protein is CASSSSGLRHYGYTF.